The sequence of this T cell receptor beta chain was determined in a study of blood T cell repertoires in COVID-19 (dated by TCRdb to 2020 to 2022). Background for the entire study: Samples from collaborators originated in the United States, Italy and Spain and spanned both the acute and convalescent phases of COVID-19. The material from the prospective study consisted of cDNA or gDNA derived from T cells, B-cell-depleted T cells, or PBMCs. The dataset comprised deeply sampled blood TCRbeta repertoires from subjects exposed to, actively infected with, or recovered from COVID-19. The repertoires were released in a freely available public database intended as a resource for research on the immune response to SARS-CoV-2. Samples came from the ongoing ImmuneRACE study (first 160 participants) plus 1,254 subjects from 6 global collaborators. The sample metadata nearly always contained a de-identified subject ID, COVID-19 status, age in years and sex. Where available, HLA class I and class II types were taken from metadata supplied by the sample provider and were not determined by assay-based typing. Broader findings and caveats from the paper: The quantity of clinical and demographic metadata differed by source and by participant and was supplied without curation.

TCRbeta CDR3 regions were amplified from genomic DNA using the immunoSEQ Assay, a bias-controlled multiplex PCR. Regarding the original processing steps: The number of nucleated cells in each sample was estimated by amplification of reference gene primers within the assay. To quantify the absolute abundance of each unique TCRbeta CDR3 rearrangement, sequence reads were collapsed and filtered. For each sample, productive Simpson clonality was calculated as the square root of Simpson's diversity index over productive rearrangements. TCRdb mirrors the immuneACCESS table, restricted to in-frame sequences. Some clones are absent from its copies; in checked studies, under half trace to an unresolved V gene, and the reason for the others is unknown. That table furnishes V, J and clone size, whereas the DNA furnished D and trimming. This sample has about 91,000 clones in its table, and over 70% of those were observed once. The top ten constitute about 10% of the sample.

Worth noting for this clone: What antigen it recognizes has not been identified. The record has no base qualities; no much larger clone is one base away.

The collaborating institutions used their own protocols to collect whole blood in K2EDTA tubes. Collaborator samples were shipped for TCRbeta analysis as frozen whole blood, isolated PBMCs, or DNA extracted from either sample type. Sequencing was performed on peripheral blood. This clonotype originated in a woman of 80 years or more with acute or convalescent COVID-19.

The CDR3 protein is CATTRQGAGNTIYF. The DNA sequence reads TGTGCCACTACGAGACAGGGGGCCGGGAACACCATATATTTT. The sequence is built from TRBV28 and TRBJ1-3; 10 of the junction bases match TRBD1. V lost 10 bases and J lost 7 bases, and the count of bases not matched to a germline gene is 10. Based on the germline V gene, the CDR1 and CDR2 sequences are MDHEN and SYDVKM. The CDR3 has 14 amino acids, counting the end cysteine and phenylalanine. Here the CDR3 DNA is all that survives: 42 bases in frame from base 1.